This T cell receptor (beta chain) comes out of a study of T cell responses to AZD1222 COVID-19 vaccine. Study outcomes and limitations: Clonal diversity was possibly underestimated, and white British individuals and females predominated among donors. Regions 160-218 and 743-854 held dominance among vaccine-associated CD4 TCRs, which spanned spike.

TCRdb's copy holds only in-frame clones and misses some; the assay was immunoSEQ multiplex PCR. The sample shows about 150,000 clones, 80% to 90% of them seen only once. J was trimmed by 7 bases and V by 4 bases; bases with no gene match: 14. Germline CDR1 and CDR2: SGHVS and FQNEAQ. The CDR3 sequence is 16 residues long. Concerning this clone itself: What it binds is not known.

This sequence was found in an adult in good health. V gene TRBV7-8 combines with J gene TRBJ2-7, with 9 bases matching TRBD2. The sequenced sample was peripheral blood, obtained on day 0 of AZD1222 vaccination. CDR3 bases: TGTGCCAGCAGCTACCGACGACTAGCGGCCGGAGGGGAGCAGTACTTC. Its protein product is CASSYRRLAAGGEQYF.